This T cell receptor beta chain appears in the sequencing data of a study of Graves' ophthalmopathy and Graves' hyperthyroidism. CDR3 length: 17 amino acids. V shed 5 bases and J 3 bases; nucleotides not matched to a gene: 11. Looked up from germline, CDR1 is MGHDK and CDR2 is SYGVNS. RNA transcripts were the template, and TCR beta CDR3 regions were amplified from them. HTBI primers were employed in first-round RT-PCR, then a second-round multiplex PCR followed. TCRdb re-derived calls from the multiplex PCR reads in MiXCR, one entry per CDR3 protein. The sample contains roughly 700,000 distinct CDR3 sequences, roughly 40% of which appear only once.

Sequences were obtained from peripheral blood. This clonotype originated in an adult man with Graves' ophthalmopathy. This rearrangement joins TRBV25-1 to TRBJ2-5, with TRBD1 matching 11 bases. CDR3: CASSHRGTGGLEETQYF. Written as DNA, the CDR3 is TGTGCCAGCAGTCACAGGGGGACAGGGGGATTAGAAGAGACCCAGTACTTC. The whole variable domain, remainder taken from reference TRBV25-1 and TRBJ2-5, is EADIYQTPRYLVIGTGKKITLECSQTMGHDKMYWYQQDPGMELHLIHYSYGVNSTEKGDLSSESTVSRIRTEHFPLTLESARPSHTSQYLCASSHRGTGGLEETQYFGPGTRLLVL.